This entry lists 29 T cell receptor beta chains sequenced from one sample in a study of preoperative IRX-2 immunotherapy in early breast cancer. This table comes from immunoSEQ multiplex PCR, and its TCRdb copy is limited to in-frame clones, with some not included. Among about 24,000 clones listed, 70% to 90% were seen once. Sample treatment: preoperative locoregional IRX-2 cytokine immunotherapy. This specimen consisted of tumor tissue, obtained after IRX-2 immunotherapy. All receptors come from a human donor with breast cancer.

DNA for the CDR3: TGTGCCAGCAGTGAAACCGGGACAGGGGGCTATGGCTACACCTTC. Its protein is CASSETGTGGYGYTF. The V call is TRBV2, the J call TRBJ1-2; TRBD1 matches 11 bases. The length of the CDR3 is 15 residues. Trimming at V came to 2 bases and at J to 4 bases, leaving 3 bases not matched to a gene. Germline loops: CDR1 SNHLY, CDR2 FYNNEI.

This chain joins TRBV27 and TRBJ2-1; D possibly corresponds to TRBD1 (8 bases). Trimming removed 5 bases at V and 2 bases at J, with 16 bases between. The V gene's germline CDR1 is MNHEY and CDR2 SMNVEV (reference sequence). This CDR3 region has 16 residues. Written as DNA, the CDR3 is TGTGCCAGCAGTCCCACAGGGGGGGGTCCCTACAATGAGCAGTTCTTC. Residues: CASSPTGGGPYNEQFF.

This clone was seen a handful of times. The chain employs TRBV12-5 and TRBJ2-2; D not resolved. The CDR3 is 10 residues long. Germline V CDR1 and CDR2: LGHNT, FRNRAP. V was cut by 7 bases and J by 8 bases, with 5 bases left in between. The CDR3 bases are TGTGCTAGTGAATCTGGGGAGCTGTTTTTT. Protein sequence: CASESGELFF.

The chain uses TRBV7-9 and TRBJ2-5, with D possibly being TRBD2 (6 bases). The assigned J gene may be wrong: the sequence end matches TRBJ2-7 better. The germline V gene has CDR1 SEHNR and CDR2 FQNEAQ (reference sequence). The CDR3 contains 16 residues. The CDR3 protein is CASSLGIGDLGYEQYF. CDR3 DNA: TGTGCCAGCAGCTTAGGTATAGGGGACTTGGGCTACGAGCAGTACTTC.

Comment on this clone: Other nucleotide sequences in the sample specify the same CDR3. J is TRBJ2-1 and V is TRBV5-1; TRBD1 matches 9 bases. J gave up 6 bases and V 3 bases, and 7 bases lay outside the gene matches. Germline CDR1 reads SGHRS; CDR2 reads YFSETQ. The CDR3 length is 15 residues. The CDR3 loop is CASSYGQGLGNEQFF. The CDR3 DNA reads TGCGCCAGCAGCTACGGACAGGGGCTTGGCAATGAGCAGTTCTTC.

The V and J genes are TRBV28 and TRBJ1-2, with 12 bases lining up with TRBD1. The V gene's germline CDR1 is MDHEN and CDR2 SYDVKM. The CDR3 is 16 amino acids. V was pared by 1 base and J by 6 bases, with 6 bases of the junction left unmatched. The CDR3 DNA reads as TGTGCCAGCAGTTTATTACCGGGACAGGGGGCGGATGGCTACACCTTC. This codes for CASSLLPGQGADGYTF.

The rearrangement uses TRBV5-4 and TRBJ2-7; perhaps TRBD2 as D (7 bases). The CDR3 contains 13 residues. V dropped 4 bases and J dropped 5 bases, with 13 bases sitting between them. The germline V gene encodes CDR1 SGHNT and CDR2 YYREEE (reference sequence). CDR3 protein: CASSLRGGDEQYV. CDR3 nucleotide sequence: TGTGCCAGCAGCCTGAGGGGGGGAGACGAGCAGTACGTC.

A remark on this clone: The junction differs from germline at one of its ends, possibly a read error. The chain joins TRBV7-7 to TRBJ2-7, with TRBD1 matching over 7 bases. The CDR3 runs to 13 residues. Germline V CDR1 and CDR2: SSHAT, FNYEAQ (reference sequence). The CDR3 is CASSKDRAGEQYF. The CDR3 bases are TGTGCTAGCAGCAAAGACAGGGCTGGAGAGCAGTACTTC.

This clone was counted once. Written as DNA, the CDR3 is TGTGCCAGCAGCGTTGTGAGCGGGGGGGCCGCCGGGGAGCTGTTTTTT. Translation gives CASSVVSGGAAGELFF. This chain joins TRBV9 and TRBJ2-2; 10 bases map to TRBD2. Unmatched junction bases numbered 7, after V lost 2 bases and J lost 6 bases. The CDR3 has 16 amino acids. Germline loops: CDR1 SGDLS, CDR2 YYNGEE.

This clone was seen a single time. The chain employs TRBV6-4 and TRBJ2-1; 11 bases match TRBD1. Per the germline V gene, CDR1 is MRHNA and CDR2 is SNTAGT. The V gene end was trimmed by 5 bases and the J gene end by 4 bases; junction bases not matched to a gene: 7. This CDR3 comprises 16 residues. CDR3 nucleotide sequence: TGTGCCAGCAGTATCATCGGGACAGGGGGATACAATGAGCAGTTCTTC. Its protein is CASSIIGTGGYNEQFF.

V usage is TRBV11-2 and J usage is TRBJ2-2; D uncertain. V lost 0 bases, J lost 0 bases, and 5 bases lay in between. The CDR3 is made up of 15 amino acids. Looked up from germline, CDR1 is SGHAT and CDR2 is FQNNGV. DNA for the CDR3: TGTGCCAGCAGCTTAGAGATTTCGAACACCGGGGAGCTGTTTTTT. It yields the protein CASSLEISNTGELFF.

This chain joins TRBV29-1 and TRBJ2-1; a weak D match, TRBD1 (5 bases). Germline V gives CDR1 SQVTM, CDR2 ANQGSEA. This CDR3 is built from 14 residues. Deletions cut 7 bases from V and 0 bases from J, with 13 bases between. CDR3 coding DNA: TGCAGCGCCCTTGACAGCAGCTCCTACAATGAGCAGTTCTTC. Protein sequence: CSALDSSSYNEQFF.

The chain couples TRBV30 to TRBJ2-3, with D unresolved. Trimming cost V 4 bases and J 2 bases, with 10 bases left between them. Per the germline V gene, CDR1 is GTSNPN and CDR2 is SVGIG (reference sequence). The CDR3 loop spans 13 amino acids. The CDR3 reads CAWNTVHTDTQYF. CDR3 sequence (DNA): TGTGCCTGGAATACAGTCCACACAGATACGCAGTATTTT.

The gene calls are TRBV25-1 and TRBJ2-3, with no clear D. The length of the CDR3 is 11 residues. V dropped 2 bases and J dropped 11 bases, with 8 bases sitting between them. Germline CDR1 is MGHDK and CDR2 is SYGVNS. In nucleotides, the CDR3 is TGTGCCAGCAGTGAAATGATACTGCAGTATTTT. This translates into CASSEMILQYF. Complete variable domain (other parts from reference TRBV25-1 and TRBJ2-3): EADIYQTPRYLVIGTGKKITLECSQTMGHDKMYWYQQDPGMELHLIHYSYGVNSTEKGDLSSESTVSRIRTEHFPLTLESARPSHTSQYLCASSEMILQYFGPGTRLTVL.

The rearrangement links TRBV6-5 to TRBJ2-7; D gene ambiguous. CDR1 and CDR2 from the germline V gene are MNHEY and SVGAGI. This CDR3 is 11 amino acids long. Trimming cost V 8 bases and J 3 bases, with 8 bases left between them. This CDR3 is CASGQNYEQYF. The CDR3 DNA is TGTGCCAGCGGCCAGAACTACGAGCAGTACTTC.

This chain joins TRBV7-9 and TRBJ2-5; D call uncertain. Trimming removed 5 bases at V and 7 bases at J, with 8 bases between. From germline, CDR1 is SEHNR and CDR2 FQNEAQ (reference sequence). This CDR3 spans 11 amino acids. The CDR3 region is CASSRVGTQYF. As DNA, the CDR3 is TGTGCCAGCAGCCGAGTTGGGACCCAGTACTTC.

The chain couples TRBV7-2 to TRBJ1-1; 7 positions agree with TRBD1. The CDR3 has 17 amino acids. CDR1 and CDR2 from the germline V gene are SGHTA and FQGNSA. Germline trimming cut 6 bases from V and 6 bases from J; bases unmatched to any gene: 19. CDR3 residues: CASRVPAGGSAAAEAFF. The CDR3 nucleotides read TGTGCCAGCAGGGTCCCAGCAGGGGGGTCGGCGGCGGCTGAAGCTTTCTTT.

V and J are TRBV5-4 and TRBJ2-7; 9 bases fit TRBD1. The CDR3 covers 15 residues. The junction had 6 bases not matched to a gene; V was cut back by 3 bases and J by 2 bases. The germline V gene encodes CDR1 SGHNT and CDR2 YYREEE (reference sequence). The CDR3 loop reads CASSWGQGTTYEQYF. The CDR3, as DNA: TGTGCCAGCAGCTGGGGACAGGGTACAACCTACGAGCAGTACTTC. The full variable domain, its missing parts supplied by reference TRBV5-4 and TRBJ2-7, is ETGVTQSPTHLIKTRGQQVTLRCSSQSGHNTVSWYQQALGQGPQFIFQYYREEENGRGNFPPRFSGLQFPNYSSELNVNALELDDSALYLCASSWGQGTTYEQYFGPGTRLTVT.

V gene TRBV27 combines with J gene TRBJ1-5, with D perhaps matching TRBD1 (6 bases). Germline loops: CDR1 MNHEY, CDR2 SMNVEV (reference sequence). The CDR3 is 17 residues long. Trimming shortened V by 3 bases and J by 2 bases, and 17 bases separated the two germline ends. The CDR3 DNA sequence: TGTGCCAGCAGTTTTTATAGGACAGCTGGTGGCAATCAGCCCCAGCATTTT. Translated, it gives CASSFYRTAGGNQPQHF.

The chain combines TRBV5-6 with TRBJ1-2; maybe TRBD1 (6 bases). The germline V gene has CDR1 SGHDT and CDR2 YYEEEE. Trimming took off 0 bases at V and 8 bases at J, with 17 bases between the two ends. This CDR3 comprises 15 residues. The CDR3 is CASSLAAGALQGYTF. The CDR3 DNA sequence: TGTGCCAGCAGCTTGGCGGCAGGGGCGCTTCAGGGCTACACCTTC.

The V and J genes are TRBV21-1 and TRBJ1-5. TRBV21-1 is tagged as a pseudogene. CDR3 length equals 13 residues. CDR3 sequence reads: CASSKAPLGPQHF. The CDR3 DNA sequence: TGTGCCAGCAGCAAAGCTCCCTTAGGGCCCCAGCATTTT.

This clone turned up a few times. The chain links TRBV4-2 to TRBJ1-2; tentatively, D is TRBD1 (5 bases). Germline CDR1 is LGHNA and CDR2 is YNFKEQ. Trimming stripped 4 bases from V and 8 bases from J, with 23 bases between. The CDR3 contains 16 residues. CDR3 residues: CASSPGGDRPLRGYTF. DNA for the CDR3: TGTGCCAGCAGCCCGGGTGGGGACCGGCCACTTCGCGGCTACACCTTC.

V is TRBV6-6 and J is TRBJ1-6; D is possibly TRBD1 (6 bases). Germline-derived CDR1 and CDR2 are MNHNY and SVGAGI (reference sequence). CDR3 length: 15 residues. V was cut by 3 bases and J by 7 bases, with 13 bases left in between. CDR3 amino acids: CASSYSTGENSPLHF. CDR3 DNA sequence: TGTGCCAGCAGTTATTCGACAGGAGAAAATTCACCCCTCCACTTT.

The rearrangement uses TRBV30 and TRBJ2-3; TRBD1 might be the D (5 bases). CDR3 length: 16 amino acids. Trimming stripped 5 bases from V and 1 base from J, with 19 bases between. From germline, CDR1 is GTSNPN and CDR2 SVGIG (reference sequence). This chain's CDR3 is CAWGARQSIGTDTQYF. CDR3 DNA: TGTGCCTGGGGGGCCCGGCAATCGATTGGCACAGATACGCAGTATTTT.

The V call is TRBV19, the J call TRBJ2-5; D may correspond to TRBD1 or TRBD2 (6 bases each). The end of the DNA fits TRBJ2-7 better, so the J call may be wrong. The CDR3 has 14 amino acids. The V gene's germline CDR1 is LNHDA and CDR2 SQIVND (reference sequence). The CDR3 loop reads CASSIDRGGDEQYF. The CDR3, as DNA: TGTGCCAGTAGTATAGACAGGGGAGGAGACGAGCAGTACTTC.

The rearrangement joins TRBV11-2 to TRBJ2-3, with D perhaps TRBD2 (6 bases). The CDR3 is 14 amino acids. Trimming pared 5 bases from V and 2 bases from J, leaving 11 bases between. Germline V gene sequence: CDR1 SGHAT, CDR2 FQNNGV. The CDR3 protein is CASSPEGLTDTQYF. The CDR3 DNA reads as TGTGCCAGCAGCCCGGAGGGGCTCACAGATACGCAGTATTTT.

This clone was counted a single time. The gene calls are TRBV30 and TRBJ1-2, with D unresolved. Between the trimmed V and J ends, which lost 1 base and 5 bases, there was a span of 8 bases. Germline CDR1 reads GTSNPN; CDR2 reads SVGIG (reference sequence). This CDR3 contains 12 residues. Here the CDR3 reads CAWSDGKYGYTF. In DNA, the CDR3 is TGTGCCTGGAGTGACGGAAAGTATGGCTACACCTTC.

The chain uses TRBV28 and TRBJ1-2; maybe TRBD1 (6 bases). V was clipped by 7 bases and J by 3 bases, with 30 bases between them. This CDR3 is built from 19 residues. Germline assignment: CDR1 MDHEN and CDR2 SYDVKM. The CDR3, as DNA: TGTGCCAGCACCTATGGGCCCTTCCGCTGGGGGGCGGGGGACTATGGCTACACCTTC. It is translated as CASTYGPFRWGAGDYGYTF.

The CDR3 here is CASSVSLNTEAFF. In DNA form, the CDR3 reads TGTGCCAGCAGCGTAAGCCTGAACACTGAAGCTTTCTTT. The chain recombines TRBV7-6 with TRBJ1-1; D remains unclear. This CDR3 has 13 residues. Germline V gene lookup returns CDR1 SGHVS and CDR2 FNYEAQ. Trimming removed 5 bases from V and 0 bases from J, with 7 bases in between.